This T cell receptor (beta chain) is from a study of molecular identifiers for immune sequencing clone quantification (dated by TCRdb to 2017 to 2018). With respect to the entire study: For a replicate experiment, RNA from roughly 20,000 or 100,000 naive CD8 T cells was divided into five aliquots, and four of the five aliquots were sequenced. This methods study used CD8 T cells to benchmark TCR RNA copy counting and molecular-identifier clustering-based TCR repertoire sequencing (MIDCIRS). General study outcomes and caveats: Even against a background of about a million naive CD8 T cells, spiked-in Jurkat TCR RNA amounting to a single cell's worth was reported to be detectable. Identical TCR molecules sharing a barcode could cause highly expanded clone sizes to be underestimated. Modeling gave around 2.7 recovered TCR RNA copies per cell versus approximately 9 by digital PCR, implying approximately 30% capture efficiency. Spiked-in Jurkat TCR RNA (10 copies' worth), which is not part of the donor repertoire, was contained in the naive libraries. When barcode sub-clustering was omitted, TCR diversity was inflated by chimeric consensus sequences, with chimeras reaching as high as 47%. In CMV-specific effector cells, clones with more than 20 RNA copies accounted for over 98% of molecules, whereas in naive cells such clones accounted for under 1%.

Libraries of naive CD8 T cells were built from around 20,000 to 990,000 sorted cells, with 10%, 30% or 50% of the purified RNA used. Naive CD8 T cells, defined as CD8+CD4-CCR7+CD45RA+, were FACS-sorted into RLT Plus buffer on a BD FACSAria II. To test detection sensitivity, Jurkat RNA equal to about nine TCR copies was added to samples of about 17,000-1,100,000 naive CD8 T cells. Enrichment of CD8 T cells was done with RosetteSep CD8+ T Cell Enrichment Cocktail plus Ficoll-Paque, and ACK red cell lysis came afterward. The CDR3 measures 14 amino acids from cysteine to phenylalanine. Just the 42-base CDR3 DNA is kept, in frame starting at base 1. From the germline V gene (reference sequence), CDR1 is DFQATT and CDR2 is SNEGSKA. V trim: 6 bases; J trim: 1 base; unmatched bases: 7. This clonotype occurred many times. Its antigen remains undetermined. Per-base qualities were not stored, and no clone one base away is much larger.

Libraries were constructed by PCR. Data came from a NextSeq 500. Bulk TCR libraries were made following a previously described method, with the TCR primers given in Table S5. Total RNA was purified with the Qiagen AllPrep DNA/RNA kit. Reads from multiple sequencing runs of the same library were pooled before analysis. Per the source publication's procedure: Reads were retained only if their TCR constant sequence matched exactly, and those retained reads were trimmed to 150 nt and grouped according to their 12-nt molecular barcodes. Reads inside each barcode group were sub-clustered using a 15% Levenshtein threshold, and a quality-weighted consensus sequence was constructed for each RNA molecule. Non-functional sequences were removed, as were lower-count sequences one edit away from another. Barcode sub-clusters with fewer than 20% of the maximum read count were removed, based on fitting two negative binomial distributions. Through fastp at Q25 and MiXCR, TCRdb rebuilt clones from the public reads, retaining in-frame beta chains. Identical CDR3 proteins give one entry, which carries the most common genes and DNA. TCRdb's processing, not the study's, gives the V and J calls here. The sample has 100,000 or so distinct CDR3 sequences on record, about 35% of them singletons. Around a tenth of the sample goes to the ten largest clones.

The chain joins TRBV20-1 to TRBJ2-3, with 7 middle bases fitting TRBD1. The TCR comes from a human donor in good health. Some libraries in this study had Jurkat cell RNA spiked in. The sample consisted of naive CD8+ T cells from blood, with Jurkat cell RNA spiked in. This sample's cell subset or site label indicates: FACS-sorted CD8+CD4-CCR7+CD45RA+ naive T cells. The CDR3 here reads CSAPQGFRTDTQYF. The bases are TGCAGTGCCCCACAGGGGTTCCGCACAGATACGCAGTATTTT.